Listed below are T cell receptor beta chains from one sample, sequenced in a study of cytomegalovirus exposure and HLA in healthy donors. Sequencing was performed with immunoSEQ multiplex PCR; in TCRdb, only in-frame clones are kept and a portion is missing. The profile shows approximately 130,000 clones, around 80% of them singletons. What was sequenced was PBMCs. Receptor source: a boy aged 2 to 10 in good health and CMV-seronegative. Both conserved end residues are trimmed from each CDR3.

>TRBJ2-1|TRBV4-1
ASSQDESGGSYNEQF
>TRBJ1-5|TRBV6-5
ASSPDRSNQPQH
>TRBJ1-1|TRBV5-1
ASNGQASTEAF
>TRBJ1-5|TRBV7-8
ASSPRRGNQPQH
>TRBJ2-3|TRBV9
ASSVGSGRVTDTQY
>TRBJ1-5|TRBV6-1
ASSEASLNQPQH
>TRBJ1-4|TRBV7-9
ASSLGPDRQSEKLF
>TRBJ1-5|TRBV6-1
ASSERENQPQH
>TRBJ1-5|TRBV30
AWSGDSSNQPQH
>TRBJ1-1|TRBV7-2
ASSLGPGMNTEAF
>TRBJ2-5|TRBV20-1
SARGPETQY
>TRBJ2-4|TRBV4-3
ASSLGWMRAKNIQY
>TRBJ2-1|TRBV29-1
SVEQVPSGKDEQF
>TRBJ1-1|TRBV19
ASVTGRARYTEAF
>TRBJ2-3|TRBV5-1
ASSLESLDFTDTQY
>TRBJ2-2|TRBV21-1
ASSKGGITGELF
>TRBJ2-6|TRBV4-3
ASSQDTSSSGANVLT
>TRBJ2-7|TRBV5-6
ASSLGTTQQY
>TRBJ1-1|TRBV30
AWSPWGGQGAF
>TRBJ2-2|TRBV6-4
ASSDGRGSADTGELF
>TRBJ1-6|TRBV5-6
ASSLEGPYNSPLH
>TRBJ1-2|TRBV5-1
ASSSFLLGQGGGYT
>TRBJ1-6|TRBV12-2
ASRLVSGQGIFSSPLH
>TRBJ1-2|TRBV15
ATSRGGRNGYT
>TRBJ2-5|TRBV7-8
ASSSPPHGEETQY
>TRBJ1-1|TRBV7-9
ASRPLSDRDGNTEAF
>TRBJ1-1|TRBV27
ASSFMNTEAF
>TRBJ2-1|TRBV4-1
ASSQGRPAAGVSYNEQF
>TRBJ1-3|TRBV19
ASRRRGTGNTIY
>TRBJ2-7|TRBV10-2
ASSETGGAYEQY
>TRBJ2-1|TRBV6-4
ASSDSQDTYNEQF
>TRBJ2-2|TRBV4-2
ASSPQGSNTGELF
>TRBJ1-1|TRBV10-3
AISESIGDSTEAF
>TRBJ2-7|TRBV19
ASSIALAGENSYEQY
>TRBJ1-2|TRBV7-9
ASSSPEGAYYGYT
>TRBJ2-5|TRBV2
ASKREMGETQY
>TRBJ2-1|TRBV29-1
SSKTNRYNEQF
>TRBJ2-7|TRBV4-3
ASSQGVSGGLQSEQY
>TRBJ2-7|TRBV5-1
ASSALLAGGHSYEQY
>TRBJ2-2|TRBV18
ASSPSGTSNTGELF
>TRBJ1-4|TRBV6-5
ASRGEGLSEKLF
>TRBJ2-1|TRBV6-4
ASSTIAGASDEQF
>TRBJ2-7|TRBV1
TSSHRSTNYEQY
>TRBJ2-1|TRBV29-1
SVEGRQGRIVDNEQF
>TRBJ2-2|TRBV10-3
AITSFAGGGNTGELF
>TRBJ2-3|TRBV27
ASSRGTGRDTQY
>TRBJ2-1|TRBV6-4
ASSDRDRVIDEQF
>TRBJ1-1|TRBV7-6
ASSLGGANTEAF
>TRBJ2-1|TRBV7-8
ASSLAFQRDSGEQF
>TRBJ1-2|TRBV5-1
ASSADRGDGGYT
>TRBJ1-1|TRBV25-1
ASRWGQGTEAF
>TRBJ1-1|TRBV29-1
SVETGVRAEAF
>TRBJ1-5|TRBV6-5
ASGTGTYNQPQH